The 8 T cell receptor beta chains below all came from one sample that was sequenced in a study of CD8 T cells in ankylosing spondylitis. Their recognized antigens are unknown. TCRdb re-called the 5' RACE reads through MiXCR, storing one row per CDR3 protein. The sample holds 500,000 to 550,000 distinct CDR3 sequences, about an eighth seen once. General study points: A motif in TCR beta, a set of 8 or 9 highly homologous variants, appeared characteristic of ankylosing spondylitis blood.

Input material: blood, either unsorted or a sorted T cell fraction (not recorded which). These receptors came from a male donor with ankylosing spondylitis.

Only a few counts were recorded for this clonotype. This rearrangement joins TRBV20-1 to TRBJ2-5, with D unclear. Germline V gene sequence: CDR1 DFQATT, CDR2 SNEGSKA (reference sequence). The CDR3 has 13 residues. Trimming stripped 6 bases from V and 5 bases from J, with 16 bases between. CDR3 sequence: CSAPTPPPETQYF. As DNA, the CDR3 is TGCAGTGCACCGACTCCGCCCCCGGAGACCCAGTACTTC.

The chain uses TRBV12-3 or TRBV12-4 and TRBJ2-4; maybe TRBD2 (5 bases). The CDR3 sequence is 16 residues long. V was trimmed by 6 bases and J by 1 base, leaving 16 bases between them. The DNA of the CDR3 is TGTGCCAGCAGATTCCTTAGCGTCTTGGCCAAAAACATTCAGTACTTC. This codes for CASRFLSVLAKNIQYF.

This clonotype was detected ten times or more. This chain links TRBV20-1 with TRBJ1-1; D might be TRBD1 (6 bases). V lost 5 bases to trimming and J lost 0 bases, with 19 bases between them. The CDR3 has 16 amino acids. The germline CDR1 and CDR2 sequences are DFQATT and SNEGSKA (reference sequence). For the CDR3, the DNA is TGCAGTGCTCAACCCGACAGGAGAGACTTGAACACTGAAGCTTTCTTT. This sequence encodes CSAQPDRRDLNTEAFF.

The chain employs TRBV5-5 and TRBJ2-1, with a possible D match to TRBD1 (6 bases). Germline V gene data show CDR1 as SGHKS and CDR2 as YYEKEE (reference sequence). The V gene lost 0 bases and the J gene lost 4 bases, with 8 bases spanning the gap. This CDR3 has 14 residues. This CDR3 reads CASSLGQVYNEQFF. CDR3 sequence (DNA): TGTGCCAGCAGCTTGGGACAGGTGTACAATGAGCAGTTCTTC.

This clonotype was counted ten times or more. The chain links TRBV12-3 or TRBV12-4 to TRBJ2-3, with D unclear. This CDR3 has 15 residues. V shed 4 bases and J shed 0 bases, with 11 bases lying between them. DNA for the CDR3: TGTGCCAGCAGTTGGAAGGAGACTAGCACAGATACGCAGTATTTT. This translates into CASSWKETSTDTQYF.

This clonotype appeared a few times. The rearrangement uses TRBV27 and TRBJ2-1; D may correspond to TRBD1 or TRBD2 (5 bases each). Trimming pared 6 bases from V and 12 bases from J, leaving 27 bases between. CDR3 size: 16 residues. In germline, CDR1 is MNHEY, CDR2 SMNVEV (reference sequence). CDR3 sequence reads: CASRQADRDPRRGQFF. The CDR3 DNA sequence: TGTGCCAGCAGACAAGCGGACCGGGACCCCAGGAGAGGGCAGTTCTTC.

This clonotype was counted many times. V usage is TRBV12-3 or TRBV12-4 and J usage is TRBJ2-5; D unclear. This CDR3 spans 11 amino acids. With 8 bases removed from V and 4 bases from J, the gap between germline ends came to 8 bases. CDR3 in amino acids: CASLAGETQYF. The CDR3 nucleotides are TGTGCCAGCCTCGCTGGAGAGACCCAGTACTTC.

The sample holds a few counts of this clonotype. This chain connects TRBV6-2 or TRBV6-3 to TRBJ2-6; a weak D match, TRBD1 (6 bases). Trimming left V 5 bases short and J 8 bases short, with 22 bases between. CDR1 MNHEY and CDR2 SVGEGT come from the germline V gene. CDR3 length: 17 amino acids. The CDR3 coding sequence is TGTGCCAGCAGTAATCCCCCGGGGACATATAGGACCAACGTCCTGACTTTC. It yields the protein CASSNPPGTYRTNVLTF.